Listed here is a single T cell receptor beta chain. The target antigen is unknown. The data stem from a study of graft-versus-host responses after intestinal transplantation. Assay: immunoSEQ multiplex PCR; the TCRdb copy retains only in-frame clones and omits some. The sample has roughly 39,000 clones, about 96% seen once. The sequencing here drew on unstimulated CD8+ T cells sorted from spleen or lymph node cells, taken before transplant. The source of this sequence is a human donor who was the organ donor for an intestinal transplant.

CDR3 loop: CASSPGVAGGPADTQYF. The CDR3 DNA sequence: TGTGCCAGCAGTCCCGGGGTAGCGGGGGGGCCCGCAGATACGCAGTATTTT. The genes are TRBV9 and TRBJ2-3; 11 nucleotides agree with TRBD2. The length of the CDR3 is 17 residues. J was trimmed by 4 bases and V by 5 bases; bases with no gene match: 12. Germline V gene lookup returns CDR1 SGDLS and CDR2 YYNGEE.